The 22 T cell receptor beta chains below come from one sample, sequenced in a study of shared clonotypes between healthy human individuals (dated by TCRdb to 2018 to 2020). Library prep was done by the immunoSEQ multiplex PCR assay. The clones in this table, taken by TCRdb from immuneACCESS, are in-frame only. Not every clone is retained; where verified, under half of the shortfall comes from an unresolved V gene, and the cause of the rest is unknown. Across this sample there are about 360,000 clones, with less than 85% seen only once. The top ten constitute around 9.3% of the sample. The specimen was memory CD4+ T cells sorted from blood. Per the publication, the cell subset or site label means: CD45RA-negative fraction. These receptors were taken from a man aged 25 to 40 in good health.

This clone came up a few times. The chain recombines TRBV19 with TRBJ1-5; TRBD1 might be the D (6 bases). The CDR3 loop spans 15 amino acids. The germline CDR1 and CDR2 sequences are LNHDA and SQIVND (reference sequence). V lost 4 bases to trimming and J lost 3 bases, with 13 bases between them. CDR3 protein: CASSSGQNYNQPQHF. The CDR3 DNA is TGTGCCAGTAGTAGTGGACAGAATTACAATCAGCCCCAGCATTTT.

The rearrangement joins TRBV6-5 to TRBJ2-2, with D possibly being TRBD1 (6 bases). The V end lost 4 bases, the J end lost 1 base, and 13 bases lay between the germline ends. The CDR3 sequence is 16 residues long. Germline V gene data show CDR1 as MNHEY and CDR2 as SVGAGI. This CDR3 reads CASSCLLGQNTGELFF. DNA for the CDR3: TGTGCCAGCAGTTGCCTTCTGGGACAGAACACCGGGGAGCTGTTTTTT.

This clone was picked up a small number of times. The J gene is TRBJ2-7, the V gene TRBV30; D is possibly TRBD2 (5 bases). CDR1 and CDR2 from the germline V gene are GTSNPN and SVGIG (reference sequence). The CDR3 totals 12 residues. The ends were cut back, 5 bases at V and 7 bases at J, with 15 bases in the middle. The CDR3 bases are TGTGCCTGGGGACTCCCTTTCATGGAGCAGTACTTC. Translation gives CAWGLPFMEQYF.

The chain is built from TRBV7-2 and TRBJ2-3; TRBD1 matches at 7 bases. J was trimmed by 0 bases and V by 5 bases; bases with no gene match: 14. CDR1 is SGHTA, CDR2 FQGNSA, per germline. The CDR3 runs 18 residues. CDR3 loop: CASSQTSGQILSTDTQYF. The CDR3 nucleotides read TGTGCCAGCAGCCAAACCTCGGGACAGATACTCAGCACAGATACGCAGTATTTT.

The chain carries TRBV6-5 and TRBJ2-7; weak D call: TRBD2 (5 bases). Germline values: CDR1 MNHEY, CDR2 SVGAGI. V was cut by 7 bases and J by 3 bases, with 7 bases left in between. The length of the CDR3 is 11 residues. The CDR3 sequence is CASNGVYEQYF. In DNA form, the CDR3 reads TGTGCCAGCAACGGGGTCTACGAGCAGTACTTC.

The V call is TRBV5-1, the J call TRBJ1-1; D uncertain. This CDR3 comprises 14 residues. V lost 0 bases and J lost 1, with 7 bases in between. Germline assignment: CDR1 SGHRS and CDR2 YFSETQ. CDR3 in amino acids: CASSLGARNTEAFF. The CDR3 DNA follows: TGCGCCAGCAGCTTGGGGGCCAGGAACACTGAAGCTTTCTTT.

V and J are TRBV10-3 and TRBJ2-7; the match to TRBD1 covers 9 bases. V was pared by 8 bases and J by 5 bases, with 7 bases of the junction left unmatched. The germline V gene has CDR1 ENHRY and CDR2 SYGVKD. The CDR3 contains 13 residues. Here the CDR3 DNA reads TGTGCCATCCGAGGGACAGGGTCAGACGAGCAGTACTTC. Translating gives CAIRGTGSDEQYF.

This clone has a single count. The chain uses TRBV19 and TRBJ2-3, with 7 positions matching TRBD2. J lost 4 bases, V lost 0 bases, and 4 bases had no gene match. Germline V gene sequence: CDR1 LNHDA, CDR2 SQIVND (reference sequence). This CDR3 contains 15 residues. As DNA, the CDR3 is TGTGCCAGTAGTATAGATCAGGGAGGGTCAGATACGCAGTATTTT. Translated, it gives CASSIDQGGSDTQYF. Variable domain in full (rest from reference TRBV19 and TRBJ2-3): DGGITQSPKYLFRKEGQNVTLSCEQNLNHDAMYWYRQDPGQGLRLIYYSQIVNDFQKGDIAEGYSVSREKKESFPLTVTSAQKNPTAFYLCASSIDQGGSDTQYFGPGTRLTVL.

The chain is built from TRBV6-4 and TRBJ1-2; D gene ambiguous. With 7 bases removed from V and 3 bases from J, the gap between germline ends came to 6 bases. Germline V gives CDR1 MRHNA, CDR2 SNTAGT. The length of the CDR3 is 11 residues. CDR3 nucleotide sequence: TGTGCCAGCACCGTTCACTATGGCTACACCTTC. As protein: CASTVHYGYTF.

This clone was detected a few times. This chain connects TRBV7-3 to TRBJ2-2, with TRBD2 identical over 10 bases. The V gene's germline CDR1 is SGHTA and CDR2 FQGTGA. The CDR3 is 15 residues long. Germline trimming cut 7 bases from V and 6 bases from J; bases unmatched to any gene: 8. This CDR3 reads CASTLTSGAPGELFF. DNA for the CDR3: TGTGCCAGCACCCTCACTAGCGGGGCTCCCGGGGAGCTGTTTTTT.

V usage is TRBV7-9 and J usage is TRBJ2-7; 10 bases line up with TRBD2. V gave up 1 base and J gave up 5 bases; unmatched junction bases: 5. This CDR3 spans 15 amino acids. Germline values: CDR1 SEHNR, CDR2 FQNEAQ (reference sequence). CDR3 residues: CASSLGLAGEHEQYF. The CDR3 DNA is TGTGCCAGCAGCTTAGGGCTAGCGGGAGAACACGAGCAGTACTTC.

This chain joins TRBV11-2 and TRBJ2-7; TRBD2 matches 8 bases. Germline assignment: CDR1 SGHAT and CDR2 FQNNGV. There are 18 residues in the CDR3. V lost 0 bases and J lost 2; bases outside the gene matches: 12. The CDR3 here is CASSLDVWREDRAYEQYF. The CDR3 bases are TGTGCCAGCAGCTTAGATGTTTGGCGGGAGGACCGGGCCTACGAGCAGTACTTC. The full variable domain, completed using reference TRBV11-2 and TRBJ2-7, is EAGVAQSPRYKIIEKRQSVAFWCNPISGHATLYWYQQILGQGPKLLIQFQNNGVVDDSQLPKDRFSAERLKGVDSTLKIQPAKLEDSAVYLCASSLDVWREDRAYEQYFGPGTRLTVT.

The rearrangement links TRBV10-3 to TRBJ1-1; D is unclear. This CDR3 is 15 amino acids long. V lost 8 bases, J lost 1 base, and 17 bases lay in between. Germline V lookup: CDR1 ENHRY, CDR2 SYGVKD. The CDR3 coding sequence is TGTGCCATCCTACCGGACGGGAACGGGAACACTGAAGCTTTCTTT. It codes for CAILPDGNGNTEAFF.

To note about this clone: Other DNA sequences in this specimen translate into the identical CDR3. The J gene is TRBJ2-2, the V gene TRBV5-1, with D hard to call. The CDR3 totals 13 residues. The V gene's germline CDR1 is SGHRS and CDR2 YFSETQ. Trimming removed 0 bases from V and 6 bases from J, with 6 bases in between. The CDR3 DNA follows: TGCGCCAGCAGCTTGGGGGCAGCCGGGGAGCTGTTTTTT. This encodes CASSLGAAGELFF.

V usage is TRBV30 and J usage is TRBJ2-2; D gene unclear. V lost 4 bases and J 14 bases, leaving 14 bases between the germline ends. The CDR3 covers 11 residues. Per germline, CDR1 GTSNPN and CDR2 SVGIG (reference sequence). CDR3 sequence (DNA): TGTGCCTGGACGGAAAGGGATTTCCTGTTTTTT. Residues: CAWTERDFLFF.

The CDR3 loop is CASSLSLSGSLNEQFF. Here the CDR3 DNA reads TGTGCCAGCAGCTTAAGTCTTAGCGGGAGTCTGAATGAGCAGTTCTTC. The J gene is TRBJ2-1, the V gene TRBV7-2; 9 nucleotides align to TRBD2. This CDR3 region has 16 residues. Germline V gene lookup returns CDR1 SGHTA and CDR2 FQGNSA. V lost 2 bases, J lost 7 bases, and 9 bases stayed unmatched.

This clone was counted between two and nine times. The V call is TRBV5-1, the J call TRBJ2-3, with TRBD1 as a possible D gene (5 bases). V shed 4 bases and J shed 2 bases, with 17 bases lying between them. The V gene's germline CDR1 is SGHRS and CDR2 YFSETQ. The CDR3 spans 16 residues. The CDR3 here is CASSIGTGLYTDTQYF. Here the CDR3 DNA reads TGCGCCAGCAGCATTGGAACAGGTCTCTACACAGATACGCAGTATTTT. Supplemented by reference TRBV5-1 and TRBJ2-3, the full variable domain reads KAGVTQTPRYLIKTRGQQVTLSCSPISGHRSVSWYQQTPGQGLQFLFEYFSETQRNKGNFPGRFSGRQFSNSRSEMNVSTLELGDSALYLCASSIGTGLYTDTQYFGPGTRLTVL.

The chain uses TRBV2 and TRBJ2-1, with 7 bases aligning to TRBD2. Trimming took 7 bases from V and 0 from J; bases not matched to a gene: 12. CDR1 is SNHLY and CDR2 is FYNNEI in the germline V gene. The CDR3 has 17 residues. The CDR3: CASIVASGTSSYNEQFF. The CDR3 DNA sequence: TGTGCCAGCATCGTGGCTAGCGGCACCAGCTCCTACAATGAGCAGTTCTTC.

This chain links TRBV4-3 with TRBJ1-1, with D perhaps TRBD1 (6 bases). This CDR3 has 15 amino acids. Germline CDR1 LGHNA, CDR2 YSLEER. Trimming left V 0 bases short and J 5 bases short, with 13 bases between. CDR3 DNA: TGCGCCAGCAGCCAAGAAAAGGACAGATCAACTGAAGCTTTCTTT. Translation gives CASSQEKDRSTEAFF.

This chain joins TRBV6-5 and TRBJ2-7; 7 bases align to TRBD1. The germline V gene has CDR1 MNHEY and CDR2 SVGAGI. Trimming cost V 6 bases and J 1 base; bases outside gene matches: 6. CDR3 length: 14 amino acids. The CDR3 nucleotides are TGTGCCAGCAGAGGGACAGCAACATCCTACGAGCAGTACTTC. Its translation is CASRGTATSYEQYF.

This clone has only a few counts. The chain combines TRBV27 with TRBJ2-1; 10 bases align to TRBD1. CDR1 and CDR2 from the germline V gene are MNHEY and SMNVEV (reference sequence). Germline trimming cut 7 bases from V and 1 base from J; bases unmatched to any gene: 7. The CDR3 spans 16 residues. In DNA, the CDR3 is TGTGCCAGCAAACCTCCGGACAGGGGGTCCTACAATGAGCAGTTCTTC. As protein: CASKPPDRGSYNEQFF.

This rearrangement joins TRBV29-1 to TRBJ2-2, with D hard to call. Germline V lookup: CDR1 SQVTM, CDR2 ANQGSEA. Trimming shortened V by 0 bases and J by 3 bases, and 14 bases separated the two germline ends. The length of the CDR3 is 16 residues. The CDR3 sequence: CSVEDPGLGHTGELFF. CDR3 nucleotide sequence: TGCAGCGTTGAAGATCCTGGGTTGGGCCACACCGGGGAGCTGTTTTTT.